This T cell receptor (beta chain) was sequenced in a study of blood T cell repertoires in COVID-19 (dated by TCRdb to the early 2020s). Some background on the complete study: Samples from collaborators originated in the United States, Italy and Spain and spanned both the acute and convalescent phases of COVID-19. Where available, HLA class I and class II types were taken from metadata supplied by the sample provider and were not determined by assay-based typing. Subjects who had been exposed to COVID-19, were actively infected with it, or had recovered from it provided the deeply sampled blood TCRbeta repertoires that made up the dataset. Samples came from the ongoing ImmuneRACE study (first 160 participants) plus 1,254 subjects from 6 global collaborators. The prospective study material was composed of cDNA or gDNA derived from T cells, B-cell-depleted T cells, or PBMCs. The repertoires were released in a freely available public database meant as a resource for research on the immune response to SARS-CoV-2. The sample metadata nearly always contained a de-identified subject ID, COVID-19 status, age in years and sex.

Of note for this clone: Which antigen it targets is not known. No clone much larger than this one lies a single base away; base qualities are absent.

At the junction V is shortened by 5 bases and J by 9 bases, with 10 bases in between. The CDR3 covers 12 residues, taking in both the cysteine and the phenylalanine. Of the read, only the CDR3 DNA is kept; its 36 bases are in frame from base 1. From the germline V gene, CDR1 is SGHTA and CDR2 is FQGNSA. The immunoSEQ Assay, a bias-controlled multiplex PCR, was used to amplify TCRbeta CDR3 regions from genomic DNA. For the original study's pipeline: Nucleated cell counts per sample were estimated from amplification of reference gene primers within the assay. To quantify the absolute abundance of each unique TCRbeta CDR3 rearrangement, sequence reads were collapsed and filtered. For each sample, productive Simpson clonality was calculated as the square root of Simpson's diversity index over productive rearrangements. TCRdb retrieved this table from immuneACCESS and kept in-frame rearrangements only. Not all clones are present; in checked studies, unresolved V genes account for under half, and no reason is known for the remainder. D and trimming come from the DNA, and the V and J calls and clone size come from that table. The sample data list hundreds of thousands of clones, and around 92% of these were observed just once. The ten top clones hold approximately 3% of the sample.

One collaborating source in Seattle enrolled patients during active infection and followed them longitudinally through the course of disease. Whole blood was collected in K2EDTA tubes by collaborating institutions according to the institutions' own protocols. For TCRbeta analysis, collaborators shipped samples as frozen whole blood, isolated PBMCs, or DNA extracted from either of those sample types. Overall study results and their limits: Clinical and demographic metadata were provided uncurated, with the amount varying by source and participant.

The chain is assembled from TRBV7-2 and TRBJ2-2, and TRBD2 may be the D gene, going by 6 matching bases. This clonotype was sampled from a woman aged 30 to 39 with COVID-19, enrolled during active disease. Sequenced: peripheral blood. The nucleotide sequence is TGTGCCAGCAGCCCGGAGGGTAGGGAGCTGTTTTTT. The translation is CASSPEGRELFF.